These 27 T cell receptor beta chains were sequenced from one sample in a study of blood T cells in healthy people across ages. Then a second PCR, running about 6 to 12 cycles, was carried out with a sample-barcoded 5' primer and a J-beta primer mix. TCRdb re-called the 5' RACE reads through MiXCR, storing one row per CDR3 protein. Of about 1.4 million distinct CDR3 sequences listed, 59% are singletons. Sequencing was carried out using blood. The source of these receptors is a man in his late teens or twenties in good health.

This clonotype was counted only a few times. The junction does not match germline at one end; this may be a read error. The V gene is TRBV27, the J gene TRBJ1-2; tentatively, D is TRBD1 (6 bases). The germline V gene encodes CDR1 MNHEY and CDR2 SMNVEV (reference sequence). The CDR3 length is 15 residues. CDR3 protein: CASSLFRGANYGYTF. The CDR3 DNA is TGTGCCAGTAGTTTATTCAGGGGTGCTAACTATGGCTACACCTTC.

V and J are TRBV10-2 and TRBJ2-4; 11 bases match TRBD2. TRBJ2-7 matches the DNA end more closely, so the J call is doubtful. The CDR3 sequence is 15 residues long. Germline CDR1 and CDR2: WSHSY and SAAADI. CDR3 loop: CASSDTSGGDYEQYF. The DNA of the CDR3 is TGCGCCAGCAGTGATACTAGCGGGGGAGACTACGAGCAGTACTTC.

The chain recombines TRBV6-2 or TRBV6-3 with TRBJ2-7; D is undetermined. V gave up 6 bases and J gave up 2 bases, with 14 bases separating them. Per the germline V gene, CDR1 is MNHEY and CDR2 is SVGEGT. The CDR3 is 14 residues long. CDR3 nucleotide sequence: TGTGCCAGCAGAGACAATGCGATTACCTACGAGCAGTACTTC. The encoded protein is CASRDNAITYEQYF.

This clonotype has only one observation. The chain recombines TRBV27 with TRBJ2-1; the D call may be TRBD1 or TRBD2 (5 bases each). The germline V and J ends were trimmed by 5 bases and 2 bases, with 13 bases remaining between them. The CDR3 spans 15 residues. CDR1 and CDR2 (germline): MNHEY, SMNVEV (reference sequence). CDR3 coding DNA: TGTGCCAGCAGTGAGGGGTCGAACGCCTACAATGAGCAGTTCTTC. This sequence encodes CASSEGSNAYNEQFF.

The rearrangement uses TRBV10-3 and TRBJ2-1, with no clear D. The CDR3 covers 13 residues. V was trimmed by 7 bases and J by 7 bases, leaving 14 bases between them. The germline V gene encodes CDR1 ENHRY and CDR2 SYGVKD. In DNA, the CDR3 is TGTGCCATCAAATCCACTGCGAGGAATGAGCAGTTCTTC. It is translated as CAIKSTARNEQFF.

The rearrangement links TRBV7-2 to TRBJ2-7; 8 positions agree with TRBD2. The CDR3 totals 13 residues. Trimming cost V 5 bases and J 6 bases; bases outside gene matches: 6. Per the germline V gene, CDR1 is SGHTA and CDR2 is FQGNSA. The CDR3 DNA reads TGTGCCAGCAGCAAAGGACTAGCCTCCGAGCAGTACTTC. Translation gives CASSKGLASEQYF.

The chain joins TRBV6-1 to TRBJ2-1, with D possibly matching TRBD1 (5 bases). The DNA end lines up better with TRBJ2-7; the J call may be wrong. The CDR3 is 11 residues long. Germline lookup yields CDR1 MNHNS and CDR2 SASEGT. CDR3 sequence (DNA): TGTGCCAGCAGGAAAGGGGACGAGCAGTACTTC. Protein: CASRKGDEQYF.

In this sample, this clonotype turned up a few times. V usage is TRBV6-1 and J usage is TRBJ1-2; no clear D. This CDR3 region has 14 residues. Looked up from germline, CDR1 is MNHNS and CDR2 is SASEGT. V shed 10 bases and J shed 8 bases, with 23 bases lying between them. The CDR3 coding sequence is TGTGCCACCACGGTGGCGGCGTCTATCGCAGGCTACACCTTC. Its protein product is CATTVAASIAGYTF.

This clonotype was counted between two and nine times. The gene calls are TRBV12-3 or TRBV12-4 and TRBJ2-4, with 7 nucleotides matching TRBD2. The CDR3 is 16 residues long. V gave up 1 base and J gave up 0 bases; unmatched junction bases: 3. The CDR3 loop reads CASSLGGLLAKNIQYF. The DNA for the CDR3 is TGTGCCAGCAGTTTAGGGGGACTACTAGCCAAAAACATTCAGTACTTC.

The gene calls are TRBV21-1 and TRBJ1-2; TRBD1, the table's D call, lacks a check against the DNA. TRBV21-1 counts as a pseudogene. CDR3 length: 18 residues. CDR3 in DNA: TGTGCCAGCAGCAAAGTTAAAGACAGGGTGGGCTTCTACTATGGCTACACCTTC. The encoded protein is CASSKVKDRVGFYYGYTF.

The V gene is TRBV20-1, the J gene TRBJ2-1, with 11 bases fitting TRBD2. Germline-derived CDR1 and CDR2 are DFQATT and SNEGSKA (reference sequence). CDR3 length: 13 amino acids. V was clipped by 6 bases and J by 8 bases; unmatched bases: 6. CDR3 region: CSATSGSGYEQFF. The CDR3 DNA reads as TGCAGTGCCACTAGCGGGAGTGGCTATGAGCAGTTCTTC.

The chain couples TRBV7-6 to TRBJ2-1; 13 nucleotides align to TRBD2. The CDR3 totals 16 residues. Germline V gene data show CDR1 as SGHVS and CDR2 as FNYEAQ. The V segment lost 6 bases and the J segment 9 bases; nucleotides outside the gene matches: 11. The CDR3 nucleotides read TGTGCCAGCAGTCAGACTAGCGGGAGGAGAGGCGGTGAGCAGTTCTTC. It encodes CASSQTSGRRGGEQFF.

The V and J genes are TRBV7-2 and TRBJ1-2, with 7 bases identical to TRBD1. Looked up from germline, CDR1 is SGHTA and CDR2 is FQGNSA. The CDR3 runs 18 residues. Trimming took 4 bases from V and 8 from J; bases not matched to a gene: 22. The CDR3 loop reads CASSSRGGSGGAFLGYTF. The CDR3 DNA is TGTGCCAGCAGCTCCCGGGGGGGCTCAGGGGGGGCCTTTTTGGGCTACACCTTC.

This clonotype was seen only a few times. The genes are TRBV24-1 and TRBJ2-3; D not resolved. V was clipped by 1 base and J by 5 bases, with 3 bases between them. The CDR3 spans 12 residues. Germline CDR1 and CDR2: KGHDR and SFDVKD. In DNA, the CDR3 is TGTGCCACCAGTGATTTCGGAGATACGCAGTATTTT. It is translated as CATSDFGDTQYF.

The CDR3 reads CASSQMDASYEQYF. The CDR3 nucleotides are TGCGCCAGCAGCCAGATGGACGCCTCCTACGAGCAGTACTTC. This chain joins TRBV4-1 and TRBJ2-7, with no clear D. V lost 3 bases and J lost 0, with 9 bases in between. There are 14 residues in the CDR3. Germline loops: CDR1 MGHRA, CDR2 YSYEKL.

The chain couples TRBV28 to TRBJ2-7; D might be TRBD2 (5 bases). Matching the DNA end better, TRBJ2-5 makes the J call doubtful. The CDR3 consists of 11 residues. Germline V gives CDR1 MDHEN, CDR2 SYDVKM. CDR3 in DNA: TGTGCCACCCGGGGTCGTGGGACCCAGTACTTC. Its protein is CATRGRGTQYF.

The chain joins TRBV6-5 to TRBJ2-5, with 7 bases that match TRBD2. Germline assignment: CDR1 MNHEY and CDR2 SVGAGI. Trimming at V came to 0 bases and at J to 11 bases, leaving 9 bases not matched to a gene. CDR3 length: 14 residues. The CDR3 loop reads CASSYSWEGREQYF. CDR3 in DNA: TGTGCCAGCAGTTACTCGTGGGAGGGTCGAGAGCAGTACTTC.

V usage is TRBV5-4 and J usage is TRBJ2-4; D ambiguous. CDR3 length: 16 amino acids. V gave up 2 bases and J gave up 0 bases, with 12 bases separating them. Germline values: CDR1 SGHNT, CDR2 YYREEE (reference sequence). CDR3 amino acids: CASSLLPDLAKNIQYF. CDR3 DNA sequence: TGTGCCAGCAGCTTATTACCAGACCTAGCCAAAAACATTCAGTACTTC.

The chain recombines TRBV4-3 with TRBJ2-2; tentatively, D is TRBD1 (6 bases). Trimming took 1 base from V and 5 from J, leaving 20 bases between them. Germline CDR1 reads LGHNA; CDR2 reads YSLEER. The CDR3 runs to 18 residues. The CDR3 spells CASSQAPQGVERTGELFF. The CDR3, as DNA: TGCGCCAGCAGCCAAGCGCCACAGGGCGTAGAAAGAACCGGGGAGCTGTTTTTT.

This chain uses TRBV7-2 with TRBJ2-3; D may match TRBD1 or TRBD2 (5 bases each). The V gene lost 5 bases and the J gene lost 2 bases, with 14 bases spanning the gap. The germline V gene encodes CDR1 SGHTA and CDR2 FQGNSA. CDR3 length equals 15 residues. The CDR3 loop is CASSTKGRITDTQYF. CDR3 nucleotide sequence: TGTGCCAGCAGCACCAAGGGACGAATCACAGATACGCAGTATTTT.

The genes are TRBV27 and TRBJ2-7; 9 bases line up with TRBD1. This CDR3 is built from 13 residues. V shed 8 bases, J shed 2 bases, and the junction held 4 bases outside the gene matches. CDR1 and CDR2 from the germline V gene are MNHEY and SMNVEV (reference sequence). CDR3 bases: TGTGCCAGCGGGACAGGGCCCGCCTACGAGCAGTACTTC. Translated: CASGTGPAYEQYF.

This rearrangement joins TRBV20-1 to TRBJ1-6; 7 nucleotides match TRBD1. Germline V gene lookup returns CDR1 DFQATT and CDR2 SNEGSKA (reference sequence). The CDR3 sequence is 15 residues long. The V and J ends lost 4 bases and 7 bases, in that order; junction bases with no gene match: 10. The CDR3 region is CSATHGQALNSPLHF. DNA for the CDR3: TGCAGTGCTACCCATGGACAGGCCCTGAATTCACCCCTCCACTTT.

CDR3 loop: CASSSETPLHGYTF. Here the CDR3 DNA reads TGTGCCAGCAGCTCAGAAACACCTCTTCATGGCTACACCTTC. The rearrangement links TRBV11-2 to TRBJ1-2; no clear D. The CDR3 is 14 residues long. Germline CDR1 is SGHAT and CDR2 is FQNNGV. Trimming cost V 4 bases and J 6 bases, with 15 bases left between them.

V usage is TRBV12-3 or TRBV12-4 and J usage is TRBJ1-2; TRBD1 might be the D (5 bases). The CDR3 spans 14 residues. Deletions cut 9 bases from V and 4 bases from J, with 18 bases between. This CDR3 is CARRTGGPGYGYTF. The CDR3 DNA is TGTGCCAGAAGAACAGGAGGGCCCGGCTATGGCTACACCTTC.

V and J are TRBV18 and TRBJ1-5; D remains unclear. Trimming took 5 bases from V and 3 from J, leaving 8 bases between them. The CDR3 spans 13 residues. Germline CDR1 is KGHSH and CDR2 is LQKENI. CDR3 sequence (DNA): TGTGCCAGCTCAAGGGATGACAATCAGCCCCAGCATTTT. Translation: CASSRDDNQPQHF. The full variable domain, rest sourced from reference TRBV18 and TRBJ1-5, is NAGVMQNPRHLVRRRGQEARLRCSPMKGHSHVYWYRQLPEEGLKFMVYLQKENIIDESGMPKERFSAEFPKEGPSILRIQQVVRGDSAAYFCASSRDDNQPQHFGDGTRLSIL.

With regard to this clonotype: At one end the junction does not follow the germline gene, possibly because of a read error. In DNA form, the CDR3 reads TGCAGTGCCAGACTAGCGAGGGGTCAAGAGACCAAGTACTTC. Translating it yields CSARLARGQETKYF. The V and J genes are TRBV20-1 and TRBJ2-5; 8 bases agree with TRBD2. Looked up from germline, CDR1 is DFQATT and CDR2 is SNEGSKA (reference sequence). The CDR3 is 14 amino acids.

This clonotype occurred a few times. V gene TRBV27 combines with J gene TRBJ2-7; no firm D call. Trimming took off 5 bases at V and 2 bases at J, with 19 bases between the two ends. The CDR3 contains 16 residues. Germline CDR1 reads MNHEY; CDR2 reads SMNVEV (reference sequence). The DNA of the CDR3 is TGTGCCAGCAGTGTGGACCGACGAACTAACACCTACGAGCAGTACTTC. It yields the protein CASSVDRRTNTYEQYF.